This T cell receptor beta chain was sequenced in a study of T-cell reconstitution after alpha-beta-depleted transplantation in children. The germline V and J ends were trimmed by 10 bases and 10 bases, with 22 bases remaining between them. The CDR3 consists of 13 residues. Germline V gives CDR1 MGHDK, CDR2 SYGVNS. This clonotype appeared a few times. As yet, its antigen is unknown. Whole-study findings and limits: There were some patients whose high TCRbeta diversity at day 60 came from surviving recipient T cells and thymic progenitors. Roughly two months post-transplant, alpha-beta T cells reportedly originated from several hundred graft clones that had expanded.

The authors prepared the TCRbeta library with unique molecular identifiers. From the PCR reads, TCRdb called clonotypes with MiXCR, one entry per CDR3 protein. Of about 510,000 distinct CDR3 sequences listed, over 10% are singletons. Sequences were derived from PBMCs, mostly from graft donor cells, sampled 180 days after TCRalphabeta/CD19-depleted stem cell transplant. This clonotype originated in a female patient under 10 years old who had a stem cell transplant for aplastic anemia, so the T cells may come from the graft donor. This chain uses TRBV25-1 with TRBJ1-1; possibly TRBD1 for D (6 bases). CDR3: CATEGGGPRGAFF. CDR3 coding DNA: TGTGCCACCGAGGGGGGAGGGCCGAGGGGAGCTTTCTTT.